These 20 T cell receptor beta chains share one sample of origin, sequenced in a study of technical replicates of blood from a handful of donors. Profiling relied on immunoSEQ multiplex PCR, and the TCRdb table lists in-frame clones only, not all of them. The repertoire includes under 90,000 clones, approximately 96% of them detected once, and approximately 0.2% sits in the top ten. The sequencing input was T cells isolated from PBMCs. The receptors originated from a human donor in good health.

The rearrangement links TRBV14 to TRBJ2-7, with a possible D match to TRBD1 (5 bases). With 4 bases removed from V and 9 bases from J, the gap between germline ends came to 16 bases. CDR1 and CDR2 (germline): SGHDN, FVKESK. The CDR3 has 13 residues. The CDR3 DNA follows: TGTGCCAGCAGCCTTACGGCAGGGCGCGGGCAGTACTTC. Translating gives CASSLTAGRGQYF.

The chain couples TRBV30 to TRBJ1-6; D remains unclear. The CDR3 runs 13 residues. The germline V gene has CDR1 GTSNPN and CDR2 SVGIG (reference sequence). Trimming stripped 0 bases from V and 8 bases from J, with 8 bases between. The CDR3, as DNA: TGTGCCTGGAGTGTACTGGGAGATTCACCCCTCCACTTT. Amino acids: CAWSVLGDSPLHF.

This chain links TRBV27 with TRBJ2-2, with 10 bases identical to TRBD2. The V and J ends lost 5 bases and 4 bases, in that order; junction bases with no gene match: 7. This CDR3 spans 16 amino acids. Germline V gene sequence: CDR1 MNHEY, CDR2 SMNVEV (reference sequence). CDR3 sequence (DNA): TGTGCCAGCAGTCTCCTAGCGGGAGCCGGCACCGGGGAGCTGTTTTTT. It specifies CASSLLAGAGTGELFF.

J is TRBJ2-3 and V is TRBV6-5; D is possibly TRBD1 (6 bases). The germline CDR1 and CDR2 sequences are MNHEY and SVGAGI. Between the trimmed V and J ends, which lost 10 bases and 3 bases, there was a span of 17 bases. The CDR3 contains 14 residues. CDR3 DNA: TGTGCCACCAAACAGGGACCTGTAACAGATACGCAGTATTTT. Translated: CATKQGPVTDTQYF.

The chain is built from TRBV4-1 and TRBJ2-5, with 8 bases that match TRBD2. Germline V CDR1 and CDR2: MGHRA, YSYEKL. V shed 6 bases and J 3 bases; nucleotides not matched to a gene: 6. The CDR3 is 14 residues long. As DNA, the CDR3 is TGCGCCAGCAGACTGGGACTAGTAGAAGAGACCCAGTACTTC. Amino acid sequence: CASRLGLVEETQYF.

The chain combines TRBV7-6 with TRBJ2-7; D is uncertain. Trimming took off 2 bases at V and 7 bases at J, with 9 bases between the two ends. There are 12 residues in the CDR3. Per germline, CDR1 SGHVS and CDR2 FNYEAQ. Here the CDR3 reads CASSLNSIEQYF. The CDR3 coding sequence is TGTGCCAGCAGCTTAAACTCGATAGAGCAGTACTTC.

The chain uses TRBV5-1 and TRBJ1-4; tentative D call: TRBD1 (6 bases). Germline CDR1 is SGHRS and CDR2 is YFSETQ. This CDR3 region has 14 residues. Trimming stripped 5 bases from V and 0 bases from J, with 8 bases between. CDR3 sequence: CASRGAATNEKLFF. CDR3 sequence (DNA): TGCGCCAGCAGGGGGGCAGCAACTAATGAAAAACTGTTTTTT.

V usage is TRBV5-3 and J usage is TRBJ1-2; 7 bases are a match to TRBD1. TRBV5-3 is treated as an ORF (open reading frame) with a function not yet certain. The CDR3 is 17 residues long. Trimming at V came to 4 bases and at J to 0 bases, leaving 12 bases not matched to a gene. The CDR3 is CARSADREGKPNYGYTF. CDR3 coding DNA: TGTGCCAGAAGCGCCGACAGGGAAGGGAAACCTAACTATGGCTACACCTTC.

The chain has TRBV2 and TRBJ1-5; 8 positions match TRBD1. Germline-derived CDR1 and CDR2 are SNHLY and FYNNEI. The CDR3 has 15 residues. The V segment lost 6 bases and the J segment 0 bases; nucleotides outside the gene matches: 4. The CDR3 nucleotides read TGTGCCAGCAGCCTAGACAGGGGTAGCAATCAGCCCCAGCATTTT. Its translation: CASSLDRGSNQPQHF.

This clone was observed a single time. J is TRBJ2-7 and V is TRBV11-1, with 7 bases aligning to TRBD1. Germline V gene lookup returns CDR1 SGHAT and CDR2 FQDESV (reference sequence). This CDR3 has 14 residues. V was pared by 5 bases and J by 7 bases, with 11 bases of the junction left unmatched. The chain's CDR3 is CASSPGGFVAEQYF. CDR3 sequence (DNA): TGTGCCAGCAGCCCAGGGGGATTCGTCGCAGAGCAGTACTTC.

This chain links TRBV7-9 with TRBJ1-1; D gene ambiguous. The germline V and J ends were trimmed by 7 bases and 3 bases, with 6 bases remaining between them. The CDR3 runs 11 residues. From germline, CDR1 is SEHNR and CDR2 FQNEAQ (reference sequence). The CDR3 DNA follows: TGTGCCAGCATGGCCTACACTGAAGCTTTCTTT. Translating gives CASMAYTEAFF. Using reference TRBV7-9 and TRBJ1-1 for the parts outside the CDR3, the full variable domain is DTGVSQNPRHKITKRGQNVTFRCDPISEHNRLYWYRQTLGQGPEFLTYFQNEAQLEKSRLLSDRFSAERPKGSFSTLEIQRTEQGDSAMYLCASMAYTEAFFGQGTRLTVV.

As DNA, the CDR3 is TGTGCCAGCAGTTACACTCAAAGCTCCTACGAGCAGTACTTC. It specifies CASSYTQSSYEQYF. The V gene is TRBV6-6, the J gene TRBJ2-7; D ambiguous. Between the trimmed V and J ends, which lost 2 bases and 0 bases, there was a span of 8 bases. CDR1 and CDR2 from the germline V gene are MNHNY and SVGAGI (reference sequence). This CDR3 has 14 residues.

The chain employs TRBV7-3 and TRBJ2-5; maybe TRBD2 (5 bases). The CDR3 sequence is 14 residues long. V dropped 5 bases and J dropped 1 base, with 11 bases sitting between them. Germline loops: CDR1 SGHTA, CDR2 FQGTGA. The CDR3 is CASSLDGLQETQYF. CDR3 coding DNA: TGTGCCAGCAGCCTTGACGGACTCCAAGAGACCCAGTACTTC. Supplemented by reference TRBV7-3 and TRBJ2-5, the full variable domain reads GAGVSQTPSNKVTEKGKYVELRCDPISGHTALYWYRQSLGQGPEFLIYFQGTGAADDSGLPNDRFFAVRPEGSVSTLKIQRTERGDSAVYLCASSLDGLQETQYFGPGTRLLVL.

This sequence joins TRBV6-5 and TRBJ1-4; 9 bases map to TRBD1. From germline, CDR1 is MNHEY and CDR2 SVGAGI. This CDR3 comprises 15 residues. Losses at the gene ends were 0 bases for V and 5 bases for J; bases not matched to a gene: 1. CDR3 nucleotides: TGTGCCAGCAGTTACTCAGGGACAGGGAATGAAAAACTGTTTTTT. It specifies CASSYSGTGNEKLFF.

The V and J genes are TRBV10-1 and TRBJ2-1, with 7 bases matching TRBD2. The CDR3 runs to 14 residues. V lost 2 bases and J lost 5; bases outside the gene matches: 3. Germline-derived CDR1 and CDR2 are WNHNN and SYGVQD (reference sequence). The DNA of the CDR3 is TGCGCCAGCAGTGAGAGCGGGGAAAACAATGAGCAGTTCTTC. Protein sequence: CASSESGENNEQFF.

This chain joins TRBV5-1 and TRBJ2-7; 8 positions agree with TRBD1. Germline CDR1 reads SGHRS; CDR2 reads YFSETQ. V lost 4 bases, J lost 0 bases, and 3 bases stayed unmatched. CDR3 length: 14 residues. The CDR3 DNA follows: TGCGCCAGCAGCCCCGGGACAGGCTCCTACGAGCAGTACTTC. This encodes CASSPGTGSYEQYF.

V and J are TRBV28 and TRBJ2-3, with 9 bases matching TRBD2. The trim removed 4 bases at V and 3 bases at J, leaving 5 bases unmatched. Germline V gene sequence: CDR1 MDHEN, CDR2 SYDVKM. The CDR3 loop spans 15 amino acids. The CDR3 reads CASSYSGRNTDTQYF. CDR3 DNA sequence: TGTGCCAGCAGTTACAGCGGGAGGAATACAGATACGCAGTATTTT.

The chain has TRBV5-1 and TRBJ2-2; 9 bases are shared with TRBD1. Germline V CDR1 and CDR2: SGHRS, YFSETQ. The CDR3 length is 17 residues. The V and J ends lost 1 base and 4 bases, in that order; junction bases with no gene match: 8. The CDR3 bases are TGCGCCAGCAGCTTGTTCCCGGGACAGGGTACCACCGGGGAGCTGTTTTTT. It translates to CASSLFPGQGTTGELFF.

This clone came up once. V gene TRBV11-3 combines with J gene TRBJ2-1; 13 nucleotides line up with TRBD2. With 5 bases clipped from V and 7 bases from J, the junction kept 11 bases outside the gene matches. Germline loops: CDR1 SGHNT, CDR2 YENEEA. This CDR3 region has 17 residues. DNA of the CDR3: TGTGCCAGCAGCAAGACGTCCCGGACTAGCGGGAGTAATGAGCAGTTCTTC. Amino acids: CASSKTSRTSGSNEQFF.

This chain links TRBV28 with TRBJ1-1, with TRBD1 as a possible D gene (5 bases). The CDR3 is 13 amino acids. V lost 5 bases and J 3 bases, leaving 10 bases between the germline ends. CDR1 is MDHEN and CDR2 is SYDVKM in the germline V gene. The CDR3 DNA is TGTGCCAGCAGTCCCACAGGCGACACTGAAGCTTTCTTT. This codes for CASSPTGDTEAFF.